This TCR beta chain is drawn from a study of tumor-infiltrating lymphocytes in primary liver carcinoma. Study-wide points: Tumor-adjacent and tumor-blood pairs showed less overlap than tumor region pairs.

Starting material for RNA and DNA co-extraction consisted of about 19-32 mg of unsorted bulk tissue. By surgical resection, the patients were treated for their primary liver carcinoma. Every single tumor sample held over 75% viable tumor cells. The germline V gene has CDR1 SGHAT and CDR2 FQNNGV. The CDR3 runs to 15 residues. Reverse transcription of 500 ng total RNA with a constant-region primer produced TCR beta cDNA. A slightly modified ARM-PCR protocol with three nested multiplex PCR rounds produced these TCR beta libraries. A C-beta reverse primer was combined with TRBV1-TRBV30 forward primers in the first two PCR rounds, and each round had 9 to 10 cycles. TCRdb re-called the multiplex PCR reads with MiXCR, one entry per CDR3 protein. Here the sample spans tens of thousands of distinct CDR3 sequences, around 66% being singletons. In regard to this clonotype: What it recognizes is unknown. A read error may account for a junction end that differs from germline.

J is TRBJ2-2 and V is TRBV11-2; a weak D match, TRBD2 (5 bases). This receptor was obtained from a woman under 40 with primary liver carcinoma and hepatitis B virus infection. Specimen: liver tumor tissue from sampling region 3. Sample subset: tumor region T3, left-lateral pole. In nucleotides, the CDR3 is TGTGCCAGCAGCCGGACTGGCAGGAGGCCCGGGGAACTGCTTTTT. This gives the protein CASSRTGRRPGELLF. The full variable domain, in which reference TRBV11-2 and TRBJ2-2 provide the parts outside the CDR3, is EAGVAQSPRYKIIEKRQSVAFWCNPISGHATLYWYQQILGQGPKLLIQFQNNGVVDDSQLPKDRFSAERLKGVDSTLKIQPAKLEDSAVYLCASSRTGRRPGELLFGEGSRLTVL.